The text below deals with one TCR beta chain. The data were taken from a study of T-cell reconstitution after alpha-beta-depleted transplantation in children. Unique molecular identifiers were incorporated when the TCRbeta library was constructed. TCRdb passed the PCR reads through MiXCR, listing each CDR3 protein once. The profile shows roughly 220,000 distinct CDR3 sequences, approximately 9.7% of them singletons. Germline V gene lookup returns CDR1 KGHSH and CDR2 LQKENI. This CDR3 comprises 16 residues. The trim removed 3 bases at V and 3 bases at J, leaving 7 bases unmatched. The sequence derives from a human donor who donated a stem cell graft to a child with SCID. This material consisted of PBMCs from the stem cell graft donor, taken from the stem cell graft. This chain connects TRBV18 to TRBJ1-4; 7 bases line up with TRBD1. The CDR3, as DNA: TGTGCCAGCTCACCGGGACAGTCCAGGGCTAATGAAAAACTGTTTTTT. It codes for CASSPGQSRANEKLFF. Looking up the rest from reference TRBV18 and TRBJ1-4 gives the full variable domain: NAGVMQNPRHLVRRRGQEARLRCSPMKGHSHVYWYRQLPEEGLKFMVYLQKENIIDESGMPKERFSAEFPKEGPSILRIQQVVRGDSAAYFCASSPGQSRANEKLFFGSGTQLSVL.